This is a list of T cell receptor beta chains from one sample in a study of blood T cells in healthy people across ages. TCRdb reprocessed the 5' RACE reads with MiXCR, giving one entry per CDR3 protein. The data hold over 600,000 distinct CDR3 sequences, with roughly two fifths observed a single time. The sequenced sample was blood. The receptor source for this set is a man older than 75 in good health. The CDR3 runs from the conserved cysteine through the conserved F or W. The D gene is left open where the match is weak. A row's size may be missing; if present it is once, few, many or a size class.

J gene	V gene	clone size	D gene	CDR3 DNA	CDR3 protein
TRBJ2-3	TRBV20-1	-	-	TGCAGTGCTAGAGGTCTCCTTCAGAGCACAGATACGCAGTATTTT	CSARGLLQSTDTQYF
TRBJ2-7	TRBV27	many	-	TGTGCCAGCAGTCTGGGACGGTACTACGAGCAGTACTTC	CASSLGRYYEQYF
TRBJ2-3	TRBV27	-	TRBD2	TGTGCCAGCAGTCCCCCAGCGGGAGGGCCGAGCACAGATACGCAGTATTTT	CASSPPAGGPSTDTQYF
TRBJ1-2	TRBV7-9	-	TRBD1	TGTGCCAGCAGCGTACAGGGGGGCGGAGGTGCTAACTATGGCTACACCTTC	CASSVQGGGGANYGYTF
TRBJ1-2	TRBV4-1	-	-	TGCGCCAGCAGCCAAGCAGGGACCTTCTATGGCTACACCTTC	CASSQAGTFYGYTF
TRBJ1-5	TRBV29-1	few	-	TGCAGCGTTCAAGACGGCTATAGCAATCAGCCCCAGCATTTT	CSVQDGYSNQPQHF
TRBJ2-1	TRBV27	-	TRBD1	TGTGCCAGCAGTACCGGGACAGCTTACAATGAGCAGTTCTTC	CASSTGTAYNEQFF
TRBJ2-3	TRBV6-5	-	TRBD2	TGTGCCAGCAGTTCCCCTAGCGGGAGAATAGATACGCAGTATTTT	CASSSPSGRIDTQYF
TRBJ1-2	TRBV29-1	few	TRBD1	TGCAGCGTTGTGCAGGGGGCCCCTAACTATGGCTACACCTTC	CSVVQGAPNYGYTF
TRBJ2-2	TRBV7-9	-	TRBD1	TGTGCCAGCAGCTTACAGGGGGTCGGGGAGCTGTTTTTT	CASSLQGVGELFF
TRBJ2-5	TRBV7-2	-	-	TGTGCCAGCAGCGTAAGGCATCTCCAAGAGACCCAGTACTTC	CASSVRHLQETQYF
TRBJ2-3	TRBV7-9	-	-	TGTGCCAGCAGCTTAGGCACGCAGGGAGTCCTATATACGCAGTATTTT	CASSLGTQGVLYTQYF
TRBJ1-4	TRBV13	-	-	TGTGCCAGCAGTCATTATCCCGCGACAGCAACTAATGAAAAACTGTTTTTT	CASSHYPATATNEKLFF
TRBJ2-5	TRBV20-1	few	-	TGCAGTGCTAGTGGTCTAGGAAAGGAGACCCAGTACTTC	CSASGLGKETQYF
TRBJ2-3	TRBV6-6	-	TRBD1	TGTGCCAGCAGTTACGGGGGACAGGGGGGGCAAGATACGCAGTATTTT	CASSYGGQGGQDTQYF
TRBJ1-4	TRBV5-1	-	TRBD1	TGCGCCAGCAGCTTGGAAGTGACAGGGGTTGAAAAACTGTTTTTT	CASSLEVTGVEKLFF
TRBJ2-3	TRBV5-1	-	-	TGCGCCAGCAGCTTATCACATTGGTCCACAGATACGCAGTATTTT	CASSLSHWSTDTQYF
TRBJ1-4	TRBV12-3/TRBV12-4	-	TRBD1	TGTGCCAGCAGTTCACGGGACAGGGGTACAACTAATGAAAAACTGTTTTTT	CASSSRDRGTTNEKLFF
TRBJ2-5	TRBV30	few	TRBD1	TGTGCCTTTTACCCGGGACAGGGCGTAGAGACCCAGTACTTC	CAFYPGQGVETQYF
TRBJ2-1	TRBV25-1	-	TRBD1	TGTGCCAGCAGTGAAGTGGGACAGAAGAACCATGAGCAGTTCTTC	CASSEVGQKNHEQFF
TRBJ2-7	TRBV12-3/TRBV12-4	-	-	TGTGCCAGCAGTTTATGGGGGCAGATTCGATTATACGAGCAGTACTTC	CASSLWGQIRLYEQYF
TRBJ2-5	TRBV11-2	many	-	TGTGCCAGCAGCTTAGGGCGGACAGTCCAAGAGACCCAGTACTTC	CASSLGRTVQETQYF
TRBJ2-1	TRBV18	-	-	TGTGCCAGCTCACCACCGGACAGAGAAGGGCACAATGAGCAGTTCTTC	CASSPPDREGHNEQFF
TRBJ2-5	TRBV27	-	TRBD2	TGTGCCAGCAGTTTATTGGGGACTAGCGAAAAAGAGACCCAGTACTTC	CASSLLGTSEKETQYF
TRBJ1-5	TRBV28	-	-	TGTGCCAGCAGTCCAACCGGTCGGGTCGTACAGCCCCAGCATTTT	CASSPTGRVVQPQHF
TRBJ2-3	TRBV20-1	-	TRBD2	TGCAGTGCTCGGACTAGCTCCTCAGATACGCAGTATTTT	CSARTSSSDTQYF
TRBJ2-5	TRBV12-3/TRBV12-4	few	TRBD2	TGTGCCAGCAGTATTGAACCGGGACTAGCCGAGGATGAGCAGTACTTC	CASSIEPGLAEDEQYF
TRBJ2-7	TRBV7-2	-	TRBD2	TGTGCCAGTAGCTCCGGGAGCGGGGGGGCATACAATGAGCAGTACTTC	CASSSGSGGAYNEQYF
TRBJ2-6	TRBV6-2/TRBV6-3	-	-	TGTGCCAGCATTGAATACTCTGGGACCAACGTCCTGACTTTC	CASIEYSGTNVLTF
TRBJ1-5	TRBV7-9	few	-	TGTGCCAGCAGCTCCCGGGGGGGCAAGCAGCCCCAGCATTTT	CASSSRGGKQPQHF
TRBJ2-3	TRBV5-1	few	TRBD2	TGCGCCAGCAGCACTACTAGCGGCACAGATACGCAGTATTTT	CASSTTSGTDTQYF
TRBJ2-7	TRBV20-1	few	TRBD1	TGCAGTGCTAATGACAGGGCCCACGAGCAGTACTTC	CSANDRAHEQYF
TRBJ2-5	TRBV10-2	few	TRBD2	TGCGCCAGCAGTGAGGGGGAGGGCACTGGTCAGACCCAGTACTTC	CASSEGEGTGQTQYF
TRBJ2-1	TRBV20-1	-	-	TGCAGTGCTGAGGACCTTGGGGGGATACCCTACAATGAGCAGTTCTTC	CSAEDLGGIPYNEQFF
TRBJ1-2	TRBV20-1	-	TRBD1	TGCAGTGCTAGAGCAATGTACAGGGGGAACTATGGCTACACCTTC	CSARAMYRGNYGYTF
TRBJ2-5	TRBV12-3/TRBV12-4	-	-	TGTGCCAGCAGCCGTGGACAGACACAAGAGACCCAGTACTTC	CASSRGQTQETQYF
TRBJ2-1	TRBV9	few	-	TGTGCCAGCAGCGCAACTAGCACCCGGGCGAATGAGCAGTTCTTC	CASSATSTRANEQFF
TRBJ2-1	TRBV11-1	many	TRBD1	TGTGCCAGCAGCTACGGCCCCCGGGACAGGGTCATGGTAGCTTTTTGGAATGAGCAGTTCTTC	CASSYGPRDRVMVAFWNEQFF
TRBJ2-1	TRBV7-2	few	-	TGTGCCAGCAGCCGCGGACCCCCGCTCCCCAATGAGCAGTTCTTC	CASSRGPPLPNEQFF
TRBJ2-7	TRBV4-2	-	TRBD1	TGTGCCAGCAGCCAAGCTTCCGGGACAGGCTACGAGCAGTACTTC	CASSQASGTGYEQYF
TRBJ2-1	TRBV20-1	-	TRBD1	TGCAGTCATACGACAGGGGGCGAGCAGTTCTTC	CSHTTGGEQFF
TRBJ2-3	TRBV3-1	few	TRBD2	TGTGCCAGCACCCCACCCGCGGGCACTAGCGGATACACAGATACGCAGTATTTT	CASTPPAGTSGYTDTQYF
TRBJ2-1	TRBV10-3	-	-	TGTGCCACCTACGGGGAGCCCTACAATGAGCAGTTCTTC	CATYGEPYNEQFF
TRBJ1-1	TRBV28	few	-	TGTGCCAGCATGGGGCACAATACTTTTGAAGCTTTCTTT	CASMGHNTFEAFF
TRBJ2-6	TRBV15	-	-	TGTGCCACCAGCAGAGACAGGGTATCTGGGGCCAACGTCCTGACTTTC	CATSRDRVSGANVLTF
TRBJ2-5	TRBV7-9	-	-	TGTACCAGCGGCTTAACGGACCTCCAAGAGACCCAGTACTTC	CTSGLTDLQETQYF
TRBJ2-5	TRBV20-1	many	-	TGCAGTGCTAGGGAATTATACCTCGGAGAGACCCAGTACTTC	CSARELYLGETQYF
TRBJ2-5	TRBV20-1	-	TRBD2	TGCAGTGCTAGTCCCCGACTAGCGGGATTAGCACAGTACTTC	CSASPRLAGLAQYF
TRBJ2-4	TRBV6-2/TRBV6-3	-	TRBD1	TGTGCCAGCAGTACGACAGGGAAGGACAAAAACATTCAGTACTTC	CASSTTGKDKNIQYF
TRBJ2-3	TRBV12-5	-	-	TGTGCTAGTGGTACCCCTAGCACAGATACGCAGTATTTT	CASGTPSTDTQYF
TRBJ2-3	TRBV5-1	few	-	TGCGCCAGCAGCTTGACAGCCAGAACCAGCACAGATACGCAGTATTTT	CASSLTARTSTDTQYF
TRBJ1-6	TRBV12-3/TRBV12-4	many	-	TGTGCCAGCAGAACGGGACCCCTCAGCTCCTATAATTCACCCCTCCACTTT	CASRTGPLSSYNSPLHF
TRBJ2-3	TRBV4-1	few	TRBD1	TGCGCCAGCAGCCAAACGACAGGGTCGATCACAGATACGCAGTATTTT	CASSQTTGSITDTQYF
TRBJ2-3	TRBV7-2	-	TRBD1	TGTGCCAGCAGCTCCATAGACAGGGTATCGAGCTCAGATACGCAGTATTTT	CASSSIDRVSSSDTQYF
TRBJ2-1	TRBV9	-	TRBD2	TGTGCCTGCAGCGTAGACCTAGCTGGGGGAGGGCCTGGAAATGAGCAGTTCTTC	CACSVDLAGGGPGNEQFF